The rows below give T cell receptor beta chains drawn from one sample of a study of CD8+ T cells in alopecia areata. TCRdb's table, derived via immunoSEQ multiplex PCR, lists solely in-frame clones and lacks some. The profile shows roughly 13,000 clones, 50% to 60% of them singletons. The source material was skin, sampled at week 0. Receptors originate from a human donor with alopecia areata. Both conserved end residues are part of each CDR3. A D gene is named only where the DNA matches it firmly. The size entry is marked missing in some rows and otherwise reads once, few, many or a size class.

V	size	J	D	CDR3	DNA
TRBV27	NA	TRBJ1-2	NA	CATSKLGGGYTF	TGTGCCACCTCAAAATTGGGGGGTGGCTACACCTTC
TRBV2	NA	TRBJ1-1	NA	CASRSEGTEAFF	TGTGCCAGCAGGTCGGAGGGCACTGAAGCTTTCTTT
TRBV2	NA	TRBJ2-3	NA	CASGLIPGTDTQYF	TGTGCCAGCGGGCTAATCCCTGGCACAGATACGCAGTATTTT
TRBV12-5	few	TRBJ2-6	NA	CASGGIYAGQSRANVLTF	TGTGCTAGTGGTGGGATATATGCAGGACAAAGTCGGGCCAACGTCCTGACTTTC
TRBV19	NA	TRBJ2-7	TRBD1	CATGDRPWYEQYF	TGTGCCACGGGGGACAGGCCCTGGTACGAGCAGTACTTC
TRBV7-9	NA	TRBJ2-5	NA	CASSSHRDFQETQYF	TGTGCCAGCAGCTCTCACAGGGATTTCCAAGAGACCCAGTACTTC
TRBV11-1	medium-sized	TRBJ2-7	NA	CASSLRLGSYEQYF	TGTGCCAGCAGCTTAAGACTGGGATCCTACGAGCAGTACTTC
TRBV6-6	few	TRBJ2-2	NA	CASTNPQGKGGELFF	TGTGCCAGCACCAACCCCCAGGGGAAGGGCGGGGAGCTGTTTTTT
TRBV7-6	medium-sized	TRBJ1-1	TRBD1	CASRRDSMNTEAFF	TGTGCCAGCAGACGGGACAGCATGAACACTGAAGCTTTCTTT
TRBV7-9	NA	TRBJ1-2	NA	CASSFPIDGYTF	TGTGCCAGCAGCTTTCCCATAGATGGCTACACCTTC
TRBV4-3	once	TRBJ2-7	NA	CASSQDPAGRNYEQYF	TGCGCCAGCAGCCAAGACCCTGCGGGGCGAAACTACGAGCAGTACTTC
TRBV7-2	NA	TRBJ1-3	NA	CASSIQQSSSGNTIYF	TGTGCCAGCAGCATACAACAGTCATCCTCTGGAAACACCATATATTTT
TRBV5-1	NA	TRBJ2-2	NA	CASSSTSGGTGELFF	TGCGCCAGCAGCTCGACTAGTGGGGGCACCGGGGAGCTGTTTTTT
TRBV6-1	NA	TRBJ1-1	NA	CASSAGLGNTEAFF	TGTGCCAGCAGTGCAGGGCTAGGCAACACTGAAGCTTTCTTT
TRBV7-2	few	TRBJ1-2	NA	CASSEGEGPRFYGYTF	TGTGCCAGCAGCGAGGGTGAGGGGCCCCGTTTCTATGGCTACACCTTC
TRBV21-1	NA	TRBJ1-5	NA	CASSKAEAGRGLQEPQHF	TGTGCCAGCAGCAAAGCAGAGGCGGGCAGGGGGCTTCAGGAGCCCCAGCATTTT
TRBV7-9	NA	TRBJ1-2	NA	CASSPGGYYGYTF	TGTGCCAGCAGCCCGGGAGGGTACTATGGCTACACCTTC
TRBV11-2	NA	TRBJ2-7	NA	CASTAGGYEQYF	TGTGCCAGCACCGCAGGGGGGTACGAGCAGTACTTC